These 13 T cell receptor beta chains share one sample of origin, sequenced in a study of PD-L1 blockade in urothelial cancer. Measured with immunoSEQ multiplex PCR; TCRdb has only the in-frame clones, and not every one. The repertoire holds roughly 67,000 clones, more than 75% seen once, with just under 15% in the top ten. Time point of the sample: pretreatment peripheral blood. This material consisted of PBMCs, taken around atezolizumab (anti-PD-L1) treatment. The receptors originated from a man between 60 and 75 years old with urothelial cancer.

V usage is TRBV5-1 and J usage is TRBJ1-3; 11 bases are shared with TRBD1. CDR3 length: 16 amino acids. Germline CDR1 is SGHRS and CDR2 is YFSETQ. Trimming removed 0 bases from V and 8 bases from J; junction bases left unmatched: 7. Written as DNA, the CDR3 is TGCGCCAGCAGCTTGGAACAACCGGGACAGGGGGACACCATATATTTT. Amino acids: CASSLEQPGQGDTIYF.

This chain joins TRBV5-1 and TRBJ2-7; D is perhaps TRBD1 (5 bases). Germline V CDR1 and CDR2: SGHRS, YFSETQ. The CDR3 is 13 residues long. V was trimmed by 6 bases and J by 5 bases, leaving 15 bases between them. The CDR3 loop reads CASKAPQGNEQYF. The CDR3 DNA reads as TGCGCCAGCAAAGCTCCCCAGGGCAACGAGCAGTACTTC.

The chain couples TRBV28 to TRBJ1-2, with a possible D match to TRBD1 (6 bases). Germline values: CDR1 MDHEN, CDR2 SYDVKM. The CDR3 is made up of 14 amino acids. V shed 3 bases and J shed 4 bases, with 12 bases lying between them. CDR3 sequence (DNA): TGTGCCAGCAGTTTTGGGGGCTACGGCTATGGCTACACCTTC. Amino acid sequence: CASSFGGYGYGYTF.

This sequence joins TRBV7-3 and TRBJ2-5; 9 nucleotides align to TRBD1. CDR3 length: 15 amino acids. Per the germline V gene, CDR1 is SGHTA and CDR2 is FQGTGA. V shed 5 bases, J shed 5 bases, and the junction held 9 bases outside the gene matches. CDR3: CASSAGTGRLETQYF. The CDR3, as DNA: TGTGCCAGCAGCGCAGGGACAGGGCGCTTGGAGACCCAGTACTTC.

The chain links TRBV19 to TRBJ2-3, with 8 bases fitting TRBD1. Germline V gene data show CDR1 as LNHDA and CDR2 as SQIVND (reference sequence). With 7 bases clipped from V and 5 bases from J, the junction kept 8 bases outside the gene matches. The CDR3 is 14 residues long. CDR3 loop: CASTQTGAGDTQYF. DNA for the CDR3: TGTGCCAGTACCCAGACAGGGGCTGGAGATACGCAGTATTTT. The whole variable domain, remainder taken from reference TRBV19 and TRBJ2-3, is DGGITQSPKYLFRKEGQNVTLSCEQNLNHDAMYWYRQDPGQGLRLIYYSQIVNDFQKGDIAEGYSVSREKKESFPLTVTSAQKNPTAFYLCASTQTGAGDTQYFGPGTRLTVL.

This chain connects TRBV9 to TRBJ2-7; tentative D call: TRBD1 (6 bases). There are 15 residues in the CDR3. The germline CDR1 and CDR2 sequences are SGDLS and YYNGEE. V was shortened by 0 bases and J by 2 bases, with 12 bases between the two germline ends. CDR3 region: CASSVATGPTYEQYF. As DNA, the CDR3 is TGTGCCAGCAGCGTAGCTACAGGGCCAACCTACGAGCAGTACTTC.

The J gene is TRBJ1-2, the V gene TRBV11-3; D unclear. Germline-derived CDR1 and CDR2 are SGHNT and YENEEA. This CDR3 is built from 12 residues. The V and J ends lost 5 bases and 4 bases respectively, with 8 bases between them. The CDR3 coding sequence is TGTGCCAGCAGCGGGAGAGCCTATGGCTACACCTTC. As protein: CASSGRAYGYTF.

J is TRBJ2-3 and V is TRBV5-1, with 13 bases aligning to TRBD2. From germline, CDR1 is SGHRS and CDR2 YFSETQ. This CDR3 contains 20 residues. Trimming took 3 bases from V and 0 from J; bases not matched to a gene: 13. The CDR3: CASSSPGTSGDLTSTDTQYF. The CDR3 DNA sequence: TGCGCCAGCAGCTCACCCGGGACTAGCGGGGATCTAACTAGCACAGATACGCAGTATTTT.

This rearrangement joins TRBV5-8 to TRBJ2-4, with 8 bases identical to TRBD1. Germline lookup yields CDR1 SGHTS and CDR2 YDEGEE. There are 15 residues in the CDR3. V lost 4 bases and J lost 5; bases outside the gene matches: 8. CDR3 residues: CASSPRAGGENIQYF. The CDR3 DNA sequence: TGTGCCAGCAGCCCGAGGGCAGGGGGCGAAAACATTCAGTACTTC.

V gene TRBV7-3 combines with J gene TRBJ2-1; 8 bases match TRBD2. Germline CDR1 SGHTA, CDR2 FQGTGA. The V segment lost 5 bases and the J segment 6 bases; nucleotides outside the gene matches: 9. This CDR3 region has 15 residues. CDR3 in amino acids: CASSPSGGLINEQFF. CDR3 DNA: TGTGCCAGCAGCCCGTCGGGGGGGCTTATCAATGAGCAGTTCTTC.

This chain uses TRBV30 with TRBJ2-7; weak D call: TRBD1 (6 bases). Germline V gives CDR1 GTSNPN, CDR2 SVGIG (reference sequence). The CDR3 has 12 amino acids. Between the trimmed V and J ends, which lost 3 bases and 5 bases, there was a span of 11 bases. The CDR3 nucleotides read TGTGCCTGGAGCACTACAGGGAACGAGCAGTACTTC. Protein: CAWSTTGNEQYF. The full variable domain, in which reference TRBV30 and TRBJ2-7 provide the parts outside the CDR3, is SQTIHQWPATLVQPVGSPLSLECTVEGTSNPNLYWYRQAAGRGLQLLFYSVGIGQISSEVPQNLSASRPQDRQFILSSKKLLLSDSGFYLCAWSTTGNEQYFGPGTRLTVT.

J is TRBJ1-4 and V is TRBV19; the D is unclear. With 8 bases removed from V and 3 bases from J, the gap between germline ends came to 13 bases. Per the germline V gene, CDR1 is LNHDA and CDR2 is SQIVND (reference sequence). CDR3 length: 14 residues. CDR3 nucleotide sequence: TGTGCCAGTCGAGGCCTTGCTTCTAATGAAAAACTGTTTTTT. It encodes CASRGLASNEKLFF.

The chain combines TRBV5-4 with TRBJ2-2; D is ambiguous. The CDR3 is made up of 13 amino acids. The germline V and J ends were trimmed by 3 bases and 5 bases, with 8 bases remaining between them. The germline gives CDR1 SGHNT, CDR2 YYREEE (reference sequence). CDR3: CASSSPRTGELFF. CDR3 bases: TGTGCCAGCAGCTCCCCCCGGACCGGGGAGCTGTTTTTT.